What follows is one T cell receptor beta chain and its context. Its antigen is undetermined. TCRdb's copy holds only in-frame clones and misses some; the assay was immunoSEQ multiplex PCR. The sample carries 65,000 to 100,000 clones, roughly 90% recorded once. Trimming cost V 0 bases and J 1 base, with 14 bases left between them. The CDR3 is 17 residues long. From germline, CDR1 is LGHNA and CDR2 YNFKEQ. These data are taken from a study of T cell responses to AZD1222 COVID-19 vaccine. The study's findings and limits: Nearly half of spike-specific TCRs reportedly target variant regions that are unmutated in the B.1.351 and B.1.1.7 variants. At baseline, seropositivity was found in only 6 or 7 AZD1222 recipients.

The rearrangement joins TRBV4-2 to TRBJ2-3; D perhaps matches TRBD1 (6 bases). This TCR derives from an adult who received the AZD1222 COVID-19 vaccine. The sequencing used peripheral blood, collected 28 days after the second AZD1222 dose. The DNA for the CDR3 is TGTGCCAGCAGCCAAGAACTCCCAGGGGTGGGCACAGATACGCAGTATTTT. Residues: CASSQELPGVGTDTQYF.